There are a few counts of the clone carrying this TCR beta chain. Template material for amplifying TCR beta CDR3 regions consisted of RNA transcripts. HTBI primers were the set used in a first-round RT-PCR of the TCR CDR3. TCRdb reprocessed the multiplex PCR reads via MiXCR and lists one record per CDR3 protein. The sample has 300,000 to 500,000 distinct CDR3 sequences; more than 12% are singletons. The sample originates from a study of T cells in Graves' hyperthyroidism and ophthalmopathy. This CDR3 is built from 16 residues. Germline lookup yields CDR1 LGHNA and CDR2 YNFKEQ. Trimming left V 0 bases short and J 4 bases short, with 12 bases between.

The V gene is TRBV4-2, the J gene TRBJ1-4; unclear D gene. The clonotype originates from a man in his fifties or sixties with Graves' ophthalmopathy. Sequencing used blood. CDR3 amino acids: CASSQEWKGVNEKLFF. CDR3 bases: TGTGCCAGCAGCCAAGAATGGAAGGGAGTTAATGAAAAACTGTTTTTT.